This TCR beta chain comes out of a study of regulatory T cells in long-lasting Graves disease. Time point noted: persistent/refractory GD, antithyroid drugs over 5 years with positive TRAb. Scientists built the TCR library using RNA that was extracted from PBMCs. Graves' disease diagnoses followed American Thyroid Association guidelines. The V and J ends lost 8 bases and 4 bases, in that order; junction bases with no gene match: 6. CDR3 length: 14 amino acids. The table lists this clonotype with many counts. Its antigen remains unknown. Building the TCR beta libraries relied on iRepertoire HTBI primers, and CDR3 regions underwent Arm-PCR. Using its own MiXCR run on the multiplex PCR reads, TCRdb lists one record per CDR3 protein. The sample holds 450,000 or so distinct CDR3 sequences; about 22% are singletons and the top ten take under 15%. General study results and limits: More public clonotypes were shared by persistent patients (about 2,700) than by new patients (approximately 1,000). Gene preferences differed: TRBV28, TRBJ1-2, TRBJ2-5 in persistent cases.

This material consisted of peripheral blood mononuclear cells (PBMCs), taken when the disease was refractory, from a patient treated with antithyroid drugs. The source of this sequence is a female donor with Graves disease. This chain connects TRBV12-3 or TRBV12-4 to TRBJ1-2; 11 nucleotides match TRBD1. Written as DNA, the CDR3 is TGTGCCAGCTCCCCGGGGACAGGGGGCTATGGCTACACCTTC. It is translated as CASSPGTGGYGYTF.